A single sample gave rise to the 14 T cell receptor beta chains below, sequenced in a study of Ad26.COV2.S vaccination and SARS-CoV-2 variants. The protocol was immunoSEQ multiplex PCR, while the TCRdb copy is restricted to in-frame clones and leaves out a portion. Of 400,000 to 500,000 clones listed, approximately 89% are singletons. The treatment is: some 20 received Ad26.COV2.S at low or high dose, single or two shots; about five received placebo; per-sample allocation not given. The study sampled participants on day 63 after the first vaccine or placebo injection. The sample here was peripheral blood, taken in a trial of Ad26.COV2.S vaccine versus placebo. These receptors were collected from a person aged 18-60 years who received the Ad26.COV2.S COVID-19 vaccine or a placebo.

The chain is built from TRBV7-2 and TRBJ2-1; 7 nucleotides match TRBD1. This CDR3 is built from 14 residues. The trim removed 5 bases at V and 7 bases at J, leaving 8 bases unmatched. Germline CDR1 is SGHTA and CDR2 is FQGNSA. In DNA form, the CDR3 reads TGTGCCAGCAGCCAACTAGACAGGGTAAATGAGCAGTTCTTC. The encoded protein is CASSQLDRVNEQFF.

Points on this clone: The sample has other DNA sequences that encode this CDR3 too. This chain connects TRBV5-1 to TRBJ1-3; possibly TRBD1 for D (6 bases). Per the germline V gene, CDR1 is SGHRS and CDR2 is YFSETQ. The CDR3 has 15 amino acids. Trimming removed 0 bases at V and 0 bases at J, with 7 bases between. The DNA of the CDR3 is TGCGCCAGCAGCTTGGAAGGGGGCTCTGGAAACACCATATATTTT. It encodes CASSLEGGSGNTIYF.

On this clone: Compared with germline, one end of the junction differs, possibly owing to a read error. The chain uses TRBV7-7 and TRBJ2-2; 8 nucleotides align to TRBD1. Germline CDR1 reads SSHAT; CDR2 reads FNYEAQ (reference sequence). CDR3 size: 18 residues. The CDR3 bases are TGTGCTAGCAGCCCAGCCGAAGGACAGGGCTACAACACCGGGGAGCTGTTTTTT. Protein product: CASSPAEGQGYNTGELFF.

In the case of this clone: Other DNA sequences from this sample encode an identical CDR3 as well. J is TRBJ2-7 and V is TRBV5-1, with D unclear. The germline CDR1 and CDR2 sequences are SGHRS and YFSETQ. This CDR3 spans 13 amino acids. The germline V and J ends were trimmed by 0 bases and 4 bases, with 8 bases remaining between them. For the CDR3, the DNA is TGCGCCAGCAGCTTGGCCTCGCGGTACGAGCAGTACTTC. Its translation: CASSLASRYEQYF.

This chain joins TRBV11-3 and TRBJ1-3; no reliable D call. Trimming removed 0 bases at V and 0 bases at J, with 12 bases between. The V gene's germline CDR1 is SGHNT and CDR2 YENEEA. This CDR3 comprises 17 residues. The CDR3: CASSLDGVEASGNTIYF. CDR3 bases: TGTGCCAGCAGCTTAGATGGAGTGGAAGCCTCTGGAAACACCATATATTTT. Drawing the rest from reference TRBV11-3 and TRBJ1-3, the complete variable domain is EAGVVQSPRYKIIEKKQPVAFWCNPISGHNTLYWYLQNLGQGPELLIRYENEEAVDDSQLPKDRFSAERLKGVDSTLKIQPAELGDSAVYLCASSLDGVEASGNTIYFGEGSWLTVV.

V and J are TRBV20-1 and TRBJ1-1; a possible D gene is TRBD1 (5 bases). This CDR3 is built from 11 residues. V was pared by 5 bases and J by 9 bases, with 13 bases between. Germline CDR1 is DFQATT and CDR2 is SNEGSKA (reference sequence). The CDR3: CSAGSGLKAFF. CDR3 nucleotides: TGCAGTGCTGGCTCAGGGTTGAAAGCTTTCTTT.

The J gene is TRBJ2-3, the V gene TRBV9, with 10 bases matching TRBD2. J gave up 4 bases and V 2 bases, and 4 bases lay outside the gene matches. There are 15 residues in the CDR3. Germline loops: CDR1 SGDLS, CDR2 YYNGEE. CDR3 sequence reads: CASSVSGGFSDTQYF. As DNA, the CDR3 is TGTGCCAGCAGCGTTAGCGGGGGGTTCTCAGATACGCAGTATTTT.

The V call is TRBV9, the J call TRBJ1-1; D remains unclear. The V gene lost 4 bases and the J gene lost 2 bases, with 15 bases spanning the gap. Germline V lookup: CDR1 SGDLS, CDR2 YYNGEE. CDR3 length equals 15 residues. The CDR3 region is CASSPRTTLNTEAFF. The CDR3, as DNA: TGTGCCAGCAGCCCACGGACCACTCTAAACACTGAAGCTTTCTTT.

The chain uses TRBV2 and TRBJ1-5; 7 nucleotides agree with TRBD1. The germline CDR1 and CDR2 sequences are SNHLY and FYNNEI. The J segment lost 7 bases and the V segment lost 5 bases, leaving 8 bases of the junction unmatched. The length of the CDR3 is 14 residues. CDR3 DNA sequence: TGTGCCAGCAGTCCCGACAGGGCTTGGCAGCCCCAGCATTTT. This sequence encodes CASSPDRAWQPQHF.

V and J are TRBV7-9 and TRBJ1-5, with 8 bases that match TRBD1. The CDR3 is 16 residues long. Germline V gene lookup returns CDR1 SEHNR and CDR2 FQNEAQ (reference sequence). Germline trimming cut 5 bases from V and 4 bases from J; bases unmatched to any gene: 10. The CDR3: CASSPGAGGTNQPQHF. The CDR3 bases are TGTGCCAGCAGCCCAGGGGCAGGGGGCACGAATCAGCCCCAGCATTTT.

The chain combines TRBV5-4 with TRBJ1-2, with D unclear. V lost 4 bases and J lost 8, with 15 bases in between. CDR1 and CDR2 (germline): SGHNT, YYREEE (reference sequence). The CDR3 extends over 13 amino acids. The CDR3 DNA is TGTGCCAGCAGCAACCCTAATTTGGAAGGCTACACCTTC. Encoded protein: CASSNPNLEGYTF.

This chain uses TRBV7-2 with TRBJ1-1; D gene unclear. Germline assignment: CDR1 SGHTA and CDR2 FQGNSA. This CDR3 comprises 13 residues. Trimming removed 7 bases at V and 5 bases at J, with 14 bases between. The CDR3 bases are TGTGCCAGCACCATAACCCCGGGGACTGAAGCTTTCTTT. As protein: CASTITPGTEAFF.

There are a few counts of this clone. The J gene is TRBJ2-7, the V gene TRBV21-1; the table's TRBD2 call for D was not verified on the DNA. TRBV21-1 is classified as a pseudogene. The CDR3 extends over 15 amino acids. CDR3 amino acids: CASSKGGSPFYEQYV. In DNA, the CDR3 is TGTGCCAGCAGCAAAGGCGGGAGTCCTTTCTACGAGCAGTACGTC.

V and J are TRBV4-1 and TRBJ2-1; 9 nucleotides match TRBD2. The CDR3 extends over 15 amino acids. V trimming: 5 bases; J trimming: 5 bases; junction bases outside the gene matches: 7. The germline V gene encodes CDR1 MGHRA and CDR2 YSYEKL. CDR3 region: CASSFQAGGHNEQFF. The CDR3 bases are TGCGCCAGCAGCTTTCAAGCGGGGGGACACAATGAGCAGTTCTTC.